This T cell receptor (beta chain) was identified in a study of Ad26.COV2.S vaccination and SARS-CoV-2 variants. This table comes from immunoSEQ multiplex PCR, and its TCRdb copy is limited to in-frame clones, with some not included. The profile shows about half a million clones, approximately 90% of them singletons. Treatment defined: over 15 received Ad26.COV2.S at low or high dose, single or two shots; roughly 5 received placebo; per-sample allocation not given. Sampling occurred on day 63 after the first vaccine or placebo injection. The CDR3 extends over 14 amino acids. CDR1 is SNHLY and CDR2 is FYNNEI in the germline V gene. The trim removed 5 bases at V and 4 bases at J, leaving 6 bases unmatched.

The genes are TRBV2 and TRBJ1-2, with TRBD1 matching over 8 bases. Source: peripheral blood, taken in a trial of Ad26.COV2.S vaccine versus placebo. The TCR sequence derives from a person between 18 and 65 years old who received the Ad26.COV2.S COVID-19 vaccine or a placebo. Here the CDR3 reads CASSSGQEIYGYTF. CDR3 nucleotide sequence: TGTGCCAGCAGTTCGGGACAGGAGATCTATGGCTACACCTTC.